This TCR beta chain emerged from a study of beta chain features in type 1 diabetes. Overall study: Across all samples, roughly 99 million sorted cells were examined.

Whole-study results and caveats: Patients' naive, central memory and Treg TCRB repertoires seemed closer to one another than those of healthy donors. All four CD4+ subsets from Type 1 diabetes patients carried moderately but significantly shorter TCRB CDR3s.

Germline V CDR1 and CDR2: SGHRS, YFSETQ. Trimming shortened V by 2 bases and J by 4 bases, and 12 bases separated the two germline ends. CDR3 length: 14 amino acids. Sorting that relied on CD45RO/CCR7/CD25/CD127/CD95/CD27 yielded CD4+ naive, central memory, regulatory and stem cell-like memory cells. A remark on this clone: Its antigen is as yet unknown.

Expressed TCRB transcripts got sequenced, as all isolated RNA was reverse transcribed. Naive, central memory and regulatory T cell samples came to a mean of around 3.5 million reads. Profiling relied on immunoSEQ multiplex PCR, and the TCRdb table lists in-frame clones only, not all of them. The repertoire includes 160,000 or so clones, roughly 10% of them detected once, and about 0.65% sits in the top ten. The specimen was central memory CD4+ T cells from blood. This clonotype originated in a woman in her 30s with type 1 diabetes. V and J are TRBV5-1 and TRBJ1-1; D remains ambiguous. DNA of the CDR3: TGCGCCAGCAGCTTTCGGCAGAGGGCCACTGAAGCTTTCTTT. This translates into CASSFRQRATEAFF.